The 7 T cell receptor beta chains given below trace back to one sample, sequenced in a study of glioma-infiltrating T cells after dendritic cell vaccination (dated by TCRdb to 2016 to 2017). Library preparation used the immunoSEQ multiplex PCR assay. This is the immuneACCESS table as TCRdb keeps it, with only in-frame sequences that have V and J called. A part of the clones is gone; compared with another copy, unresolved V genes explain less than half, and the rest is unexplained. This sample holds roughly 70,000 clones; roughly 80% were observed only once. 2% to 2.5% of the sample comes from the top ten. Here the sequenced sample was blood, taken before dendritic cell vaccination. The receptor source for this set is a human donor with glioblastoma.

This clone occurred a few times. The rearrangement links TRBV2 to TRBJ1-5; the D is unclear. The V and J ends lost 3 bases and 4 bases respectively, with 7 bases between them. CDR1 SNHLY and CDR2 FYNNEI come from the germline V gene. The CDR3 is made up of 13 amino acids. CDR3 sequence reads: CASSDRWNQPQHF. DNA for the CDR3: TGTGCCAGCAGTGACAGGTGGAATCAGCCCCAGCATTTT.

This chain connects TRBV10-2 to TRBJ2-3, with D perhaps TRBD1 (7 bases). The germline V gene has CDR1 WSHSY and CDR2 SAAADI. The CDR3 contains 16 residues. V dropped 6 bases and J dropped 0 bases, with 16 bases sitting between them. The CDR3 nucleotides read TGCGCCAGCAGCTTACAGGGGACTTATAGCACAGATACGCAGTATTTT. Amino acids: CASSLQGTYSTDTQYF.

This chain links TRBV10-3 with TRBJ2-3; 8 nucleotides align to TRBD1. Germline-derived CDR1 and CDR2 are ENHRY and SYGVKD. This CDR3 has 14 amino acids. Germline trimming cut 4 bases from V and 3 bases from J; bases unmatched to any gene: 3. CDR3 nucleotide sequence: TGTGCCATCAGTGCCGGACAGGGAACAGATACGCAGTATTTT. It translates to CAISAGQGTDTQYF.

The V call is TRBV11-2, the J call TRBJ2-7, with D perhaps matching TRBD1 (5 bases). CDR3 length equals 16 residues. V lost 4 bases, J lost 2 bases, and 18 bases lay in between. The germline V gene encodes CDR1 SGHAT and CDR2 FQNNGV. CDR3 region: CASSYRGIAATYEQYV. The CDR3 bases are TGTGCCAGCAGCTATAGGGGAATCGCAGCTACCTACGAGCAGTACGTC.

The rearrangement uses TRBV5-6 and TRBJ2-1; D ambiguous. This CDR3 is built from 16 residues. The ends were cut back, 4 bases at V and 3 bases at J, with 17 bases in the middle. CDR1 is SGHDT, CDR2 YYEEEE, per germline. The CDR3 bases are TGTGCCAGCAGCCAAGATCATAGCCAACACTACAATGAGCAGTTCTTC. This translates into CASSQDHSQHYNEQFF.

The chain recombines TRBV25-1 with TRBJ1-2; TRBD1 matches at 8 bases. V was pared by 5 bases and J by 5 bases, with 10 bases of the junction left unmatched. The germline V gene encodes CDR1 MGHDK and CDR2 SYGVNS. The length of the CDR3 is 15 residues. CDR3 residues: CASSHTQGARYGYTF. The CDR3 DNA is TGTGCCAGCAGTCATACTCAGGGGGCGCGATATGGCTACACCTTC.

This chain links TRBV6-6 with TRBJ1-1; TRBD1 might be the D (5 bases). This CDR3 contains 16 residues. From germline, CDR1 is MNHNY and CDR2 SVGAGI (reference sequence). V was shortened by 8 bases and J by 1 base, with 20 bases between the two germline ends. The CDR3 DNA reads TGTGCCAGCCGTCGAGCGGGTCAGGGAACGAACACTGAAGCTTTCTTT. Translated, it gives CASRRAGQGTNTEAFF.